These 20 T cell receptor beta chains were all obtained from the same sample, sequenced in a study of T cells expressing NK-cell markers. After re-calling the 5' RACE reads, TCRdb lists one entry per CDR3 protein, DNA absent. Its table records about 150,000 distinct CDR3 sequences. Sequencing was done on a sample of blood T cells: a sorted CD56 or NKG2C T cell subset, CD4+ or CD8+ T cells, or bulk PBMC T cells (not recorded which). These TCRs come from a man aged 18 to 29 in good health.

The rearrangement joins TRBV27 to TRBJ2-1; as DNA is missing, the TRBD2 call by TCRdb cannot be tested. CDR1 MNHEY and CDR2 SMNVEV come from the germline V gene (reference sequence). The CDR3 loop spans 16 amino acids. CDR3 loop: CASSPNHSGSYNEQFF.

This CDR3 reads CASSLESSPLYTGELFF. The chain has TRBV11-2 and TRBJ2-2; TCRdb names TRBD1, which stays unverified in the absence of DNA. Germline V gives CDR1 SGHAT, CDR2 FQNNGV. The CDR3 sequence is 17 residues long. Full variable domain (rest looked up from reference TRBV11-2 and TRBJ2-2): EAGVAQSPRYKIIEKRQSVAFWCNPISGHATLYWYQQILGQGPKLLIQFQNNGVVDDSQLPKDRFSAERLKGVDSTLKIQPAKLEDSAVYLCASSLESSPLYTGELFFGEGSRLTVL.

This chain connects TRBV12-3 or TRBV12-4 to TRBJ2-1; TCRdb proposes TRBD1, but this gene call is untestable without DNA. The CDR3 runs 15 residues. The CDR3 protein is CASSWSGGNPNEQFF.

The chain recombines TRBV9 with TRBJ2-7; the TRBD1 assignment by TCRdb is unverifiable without DNA. Germline CDR1 and CDR2: SGDLS and YYNGEE. The CDR3 runs 13 residues. CDR3 residues: CASSAHGSGEQYF.

This chain joins TRBV2 and TRBJ2-7. Germline assignment: CDR1 SNHLY and CDR2 FYNNEI. This CDR3 contains 19 residues. The CDR3 sequence: CASSEEERNSRLTSYEQYF.

This sequence joins TRBV20-1 and TRBJ1-1. This CDR3 has 15 amino acids. In germline, CDR1 is DFQATT, CDR2 SNEGSKA (reference sequence). CDR3 in amino acids: CSARAIGYPNTEAFF.

This chain uses TRBV3-1 with TRBJ2-3; TCRdb's assignment of TRBD2 cannot be checked, as there is no DNA. The CDR3 consists of 17 residues. Germline CDR1 LGHDT, CDR2 YNNKEL (reference sequence). Here the CDR3 reads CASSQSGLADYTDTQYF.

The CDR3 sequence: CASSSAGTSGSPSYNEQFF. The chain is built from TRBV28 and TRBJ2-1; absent DNA, TCRdb's TRBD2 call cannot be checked. The V gene's germline CDR1 is MDHEN and CDR2 SYDVKM. This CDR3 has 19 residues. Combining the CDR3 with reference TRBV28 and TRBJ2-1 gives the whole variable domain DVKVTQSSRYLVKRTGEKVFLECVQDMDHENMFWYRQDPGLGLRLIYFSYDVKMKEKGDIPEGYSVSREKKERFSLILESASTNQTSMYLCASSSAGTSGSPSYNEQFFGPGTRLTVL.

This rearrangement joins TRBV19 to TRBJ2-1; without DNA, the TCRdb call of TRBD2 cannot be checked. CDR1 and CDR2 from the germline V gene are LNHDA and SQIVND (reference sequence). The CDR3 has 15 residues. The CDR3 reads CASSIASGDYNEQFF.

The rearrangement joins TRBV19 to TRBJ2-2; the TCRdb call, TRBD2, lacks DNA for checking. Germline V CDR1 and CDR2: LNHDA, SQIVND (reference sequence). This CDR3 is built from 14 residues. The CDR3 loop reads CASSTSGNTGELFF.

This sequence joins TRBV27 and TRBJ1-1. The CDR3 covers 11 residues. Germline-derived CDR1 and CDR2 are MNHEY and SMNVEV (reference sequence). CDR3: CASSGFTEAFF.

This chain joins TRBV27 and TRBJ2-3. The CDR3 loop spans 16 amino acids. From germline, CDR1 is MNHEY and CDR2 SMNVEV (reference sequence). CDR3: CASSLIPIGGTDTQYF.

This rearrangement joins TRBV11-3 to TRBJ2-5; TCRdb designates TRBD1, a call that cannot be tested without DNA. This CDR3 is built from 13 residues. Germline assignment: CDR1 SGHNT and CDR2 YENEEA. The CDR3 protein is CASSSLDGKTQYF.

The V and J genes are TRBV20-1 and TRBJ2-2. Germline CDR1 reads DFQATT; CDR2 reads SNEGSKA (reference sequence). The CDR3 runs 11 residues. The CDR3 sequence is CSASEAGELFF.

The chain links TRBV19 to TRBJ2-1; the D gene TCRdb calls, TRBD1, cannot be checked with no DNA. CDR1 and CDR2 from the germline V gene are LNHDA and SQIVND (reference sequence). The CDR3 is made up of 15 amino acids. The CDR3 here is CASSTDRASYNEQFF.

The chain has TRBV12-3 or TRBV12-4 and TRBJ2-3; TCRdb's D gene call, TRBD1, goes unchecked for lack of DNA. This CDR3 has 13 residues. The CDR3 is CASSSGGADTQYF.

The chain joins TRBV20-1 to TRBJ2-5; without DNA, the TCRdb call of TRBD1 cannot be checked. The length of the CDR3 is 16 residues. Germline V CDR1 and CDR2: DFQATT, SNEGSKA (reference sequence). CDR3 amino acids: CSARGRDRVVYETQYF.

The chain couples TRBV9 to TRBJ2-1. CDR3 length: 12 amino acids. Per germline, CDR1 SGDLS and CDR2 YYNGEE. This chain's CDR3 is CASAASWDEQFF. Looking up the rest from reference TRBV9 and TRBJ2-1 gives the full variable domain: DSGVTQTPKHLITATGQRVTLRCSPRSGDLSVYWYQQSLDQGLQFLIQYYNGEERAKGNILERFSAQQFPDLHSELNLSSLELGDSALYFCASAASWDEQFFGPGTRLTVL.

CDR3 loop: CSARDLVAGADTQYF. V and J are TRBV20-1 and TRBJ2-3; TCRdb calls TRBD2, which cannot be checked without DNA. Germline CDR1 reads DFQATT; CDR2 reads SNEGSKA (reference sequence). The CDR3 extends over 15 amino acids.

The chain uses TRBV12-3 or TRBV12-4 and TRBJ1-4. The CDR3 contains 16 residues. The chain's CDR3 is CASSFTLEATNEKLFF.